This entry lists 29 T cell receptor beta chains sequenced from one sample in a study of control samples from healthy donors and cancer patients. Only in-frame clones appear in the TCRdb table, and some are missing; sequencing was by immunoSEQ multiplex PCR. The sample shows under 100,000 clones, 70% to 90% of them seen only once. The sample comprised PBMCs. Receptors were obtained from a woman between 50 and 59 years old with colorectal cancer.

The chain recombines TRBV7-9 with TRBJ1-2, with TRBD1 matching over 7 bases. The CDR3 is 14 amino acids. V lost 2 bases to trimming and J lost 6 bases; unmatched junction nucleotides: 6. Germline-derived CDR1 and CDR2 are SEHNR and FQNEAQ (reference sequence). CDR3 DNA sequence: TGTGCCAGCAGCTTAAAGGGGGCGGTTGATGGCTACACCTTC. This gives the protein CASSLKGAVDGYTF.

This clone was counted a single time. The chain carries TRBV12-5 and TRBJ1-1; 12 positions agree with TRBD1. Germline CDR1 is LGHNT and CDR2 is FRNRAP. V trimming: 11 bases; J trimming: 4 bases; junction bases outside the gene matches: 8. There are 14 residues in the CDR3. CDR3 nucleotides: TGTGCTCTTGGGACAGGGGGCTCGGGCACTGAAGCTTTCTTT. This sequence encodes CALGTGGSGTEAFF.

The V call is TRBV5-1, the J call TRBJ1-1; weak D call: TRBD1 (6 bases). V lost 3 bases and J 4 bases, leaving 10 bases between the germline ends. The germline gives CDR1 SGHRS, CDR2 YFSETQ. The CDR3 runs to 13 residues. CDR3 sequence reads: CASSSDSFTEAFF. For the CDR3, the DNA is TGCGCCAGCAGCTCGGACAGTTTCACTGAAGCTTTCTTT.

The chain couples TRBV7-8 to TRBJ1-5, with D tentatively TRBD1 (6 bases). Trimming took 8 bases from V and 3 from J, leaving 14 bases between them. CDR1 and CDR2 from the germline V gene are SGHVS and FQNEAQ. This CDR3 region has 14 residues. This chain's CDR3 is CASPRTEHNQPQHF. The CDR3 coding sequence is TGTGCCAGCCCCCGGACAGAGCACAATCAGCCCCAGCATTTT.

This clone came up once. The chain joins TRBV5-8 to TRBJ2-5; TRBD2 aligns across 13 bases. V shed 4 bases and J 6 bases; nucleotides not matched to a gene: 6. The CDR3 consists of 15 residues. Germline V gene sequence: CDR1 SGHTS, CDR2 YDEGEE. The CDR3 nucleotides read TGTGCCAGCAGCACTAGCGGGGGGGCATCGAAGACCCAGTACTTC. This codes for CASSTSGGASKTQYF.

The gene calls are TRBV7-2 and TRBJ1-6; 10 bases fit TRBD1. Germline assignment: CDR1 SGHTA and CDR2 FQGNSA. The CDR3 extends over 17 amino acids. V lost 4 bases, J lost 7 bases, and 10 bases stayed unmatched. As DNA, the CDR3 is TGTGCCAGCAGCTCACCGGACAGGGGGATTCAGAATTCACCCCTCCACTTT. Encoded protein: CASSSPDRGIQNSPLHF.

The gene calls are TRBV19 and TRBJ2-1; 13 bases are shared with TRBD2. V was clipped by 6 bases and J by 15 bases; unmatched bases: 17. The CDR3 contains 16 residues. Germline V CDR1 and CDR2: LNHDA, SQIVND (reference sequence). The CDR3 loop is CASSLGVLAGGPPPFF. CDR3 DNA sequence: TGTGCCAGTAGCCTAGGGGTACTAGCGGGGGGGCCGCCCCCGTTCTTC.

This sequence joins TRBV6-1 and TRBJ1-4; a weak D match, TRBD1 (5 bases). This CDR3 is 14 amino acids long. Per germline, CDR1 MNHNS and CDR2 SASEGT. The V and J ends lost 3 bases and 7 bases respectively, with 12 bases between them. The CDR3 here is CASSDAGGGEKLFF. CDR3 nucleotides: TGTGCCAGCAGTGATGCGGGGGGTGGTGAAAAACTGTTTTTT.

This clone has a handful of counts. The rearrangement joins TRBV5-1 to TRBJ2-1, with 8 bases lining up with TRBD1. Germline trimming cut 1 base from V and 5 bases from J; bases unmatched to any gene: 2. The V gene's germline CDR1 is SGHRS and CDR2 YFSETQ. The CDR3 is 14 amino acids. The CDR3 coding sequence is TGCGCCAGCAGCTTGTGGGACAGGAACAATGAGCAGTTCTTC. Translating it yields CASSLWDRNNEQFF.

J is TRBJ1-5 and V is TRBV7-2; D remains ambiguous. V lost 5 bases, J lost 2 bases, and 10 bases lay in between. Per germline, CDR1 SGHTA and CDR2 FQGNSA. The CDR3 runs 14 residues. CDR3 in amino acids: CASSPAGGNQPQHF. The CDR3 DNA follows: TGTGCCAGCAGCCCGGCTGGGGGCAATCAGCCCCAGCATTTT.

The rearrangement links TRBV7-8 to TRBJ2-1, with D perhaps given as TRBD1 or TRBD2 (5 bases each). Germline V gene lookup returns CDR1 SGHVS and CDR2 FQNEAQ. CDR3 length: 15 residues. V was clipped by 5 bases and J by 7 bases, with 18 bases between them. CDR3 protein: CASSPWDEAPNEQFF. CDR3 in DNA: TGTGCCAGCAGCCCTTGGGACGAGGCGCCTAATGAGCAGTTCTTC.

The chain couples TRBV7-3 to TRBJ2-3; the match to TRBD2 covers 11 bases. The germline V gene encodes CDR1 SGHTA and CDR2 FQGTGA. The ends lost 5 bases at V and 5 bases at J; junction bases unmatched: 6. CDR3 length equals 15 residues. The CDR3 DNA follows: TGTGCCAGCAGCCCCCGACTAGCGGGGTTAGATACGCAGTATTTT. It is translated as CASSPRLAGLDTQYF. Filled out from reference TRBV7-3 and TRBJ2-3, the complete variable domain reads GAGVSQTPSNKVTEKGKYVELRCDPISGHTALYWYRQSLGQGPEFLIYFQGTGAADDSGLPNDRFFAVRPEGSVSTLKIQRTERGDSAVYLCASSPRLAGLDTQYFGPGTRLTVL.

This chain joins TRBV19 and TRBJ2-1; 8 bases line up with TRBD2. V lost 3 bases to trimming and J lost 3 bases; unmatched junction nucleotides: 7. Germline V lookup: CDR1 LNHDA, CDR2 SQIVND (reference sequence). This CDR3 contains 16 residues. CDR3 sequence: CASSMRRGDLYNEQFF. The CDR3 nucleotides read TGTGCCAGTAGTATGAGGCGGGGGGACCTCTACAATGAGCAGTTCTTC.

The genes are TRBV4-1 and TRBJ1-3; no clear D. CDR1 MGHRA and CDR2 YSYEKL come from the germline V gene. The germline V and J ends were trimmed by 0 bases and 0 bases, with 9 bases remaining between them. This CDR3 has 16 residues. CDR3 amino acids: CASSQDLDVSGNTIYF. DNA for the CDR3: TGCGCCAGCAGCCAAGATTTAGATGTCTCTGGAAACACCATATATTTT.

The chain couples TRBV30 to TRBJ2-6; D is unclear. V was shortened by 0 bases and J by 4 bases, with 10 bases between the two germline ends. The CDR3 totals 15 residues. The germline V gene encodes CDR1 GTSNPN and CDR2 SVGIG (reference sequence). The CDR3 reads CAWSVPRMGANVLTF. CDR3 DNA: TGTGCCTGGAGTGTACCACGGATGGGGGCCAACGTCCTGACTTTC.

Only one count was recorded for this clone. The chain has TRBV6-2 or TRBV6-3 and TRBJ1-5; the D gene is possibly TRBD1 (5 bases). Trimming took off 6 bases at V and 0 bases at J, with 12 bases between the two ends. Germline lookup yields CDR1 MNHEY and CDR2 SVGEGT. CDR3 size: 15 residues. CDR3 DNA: TGTGCCAGCAGCCAGGACATCCTTAGCAATCAGCCCCAGCATTTT. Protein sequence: CASSQDILSNQPQHF.

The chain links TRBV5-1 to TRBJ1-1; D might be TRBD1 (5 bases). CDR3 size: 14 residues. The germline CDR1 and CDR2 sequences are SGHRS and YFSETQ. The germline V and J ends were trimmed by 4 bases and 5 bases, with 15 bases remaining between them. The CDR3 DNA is TGCGCCAGCAGCCCCGGGAGTGGGGGGACTGAAGCTTTCTTT. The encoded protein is CASSPGSGGTEAFF.

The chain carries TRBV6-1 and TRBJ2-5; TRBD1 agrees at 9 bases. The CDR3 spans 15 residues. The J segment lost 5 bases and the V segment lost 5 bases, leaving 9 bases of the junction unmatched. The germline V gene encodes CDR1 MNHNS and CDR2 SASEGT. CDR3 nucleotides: TGTGCCAGCAGTCCCCGGACAGGGGCGGTGGAGACCCAGTACTTC. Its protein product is CASSPRTGAVETQYF.

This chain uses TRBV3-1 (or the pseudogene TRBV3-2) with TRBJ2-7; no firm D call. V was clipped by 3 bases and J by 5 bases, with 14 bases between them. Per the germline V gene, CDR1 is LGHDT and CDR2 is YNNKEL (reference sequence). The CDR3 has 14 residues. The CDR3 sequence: CASSHRASAHEQYV. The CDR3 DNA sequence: TGTGCCAGCAGCCATCGGGCCAGTGCCCACGAGCAGTACGTC.

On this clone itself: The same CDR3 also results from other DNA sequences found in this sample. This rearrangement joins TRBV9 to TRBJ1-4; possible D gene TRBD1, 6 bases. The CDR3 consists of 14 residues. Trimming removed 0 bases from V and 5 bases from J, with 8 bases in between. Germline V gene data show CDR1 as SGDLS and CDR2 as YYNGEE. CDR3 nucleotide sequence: TGTGCCAGCAGCGTAGGGGGGGCCAATGAAAAACTGTTTTTT. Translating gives CASSVGGANEKLFF.

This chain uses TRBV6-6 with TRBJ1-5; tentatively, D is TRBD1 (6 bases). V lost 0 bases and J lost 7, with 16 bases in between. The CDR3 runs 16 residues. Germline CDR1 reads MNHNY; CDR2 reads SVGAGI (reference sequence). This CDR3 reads CASSYSGGGTVQPQHF. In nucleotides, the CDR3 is TGTGCCAGCAGTTACTCGGGCGGGGGCACCGTACAGCCCCAGCATTTT.

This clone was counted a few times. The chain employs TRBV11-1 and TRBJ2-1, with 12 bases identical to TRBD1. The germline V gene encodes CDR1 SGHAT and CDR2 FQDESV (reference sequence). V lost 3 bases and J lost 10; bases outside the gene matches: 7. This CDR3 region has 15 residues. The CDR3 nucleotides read TGTGCCAGCAGCTTGGGACAGGGGGCTCTCGTGGAGCAGTTCTTC. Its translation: CASSLGQGALVEQFF. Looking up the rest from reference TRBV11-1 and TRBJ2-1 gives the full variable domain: EAEVAQSPRYKITEKSQAVAFWCDPISGHATLYWYRQILGQGPELLVQFQDESVVDDSQLPKDRFSAERLKGVDSTLKIQPAELGDSAMYLCASSLGQGALVEQFFGPGTRLTVL.

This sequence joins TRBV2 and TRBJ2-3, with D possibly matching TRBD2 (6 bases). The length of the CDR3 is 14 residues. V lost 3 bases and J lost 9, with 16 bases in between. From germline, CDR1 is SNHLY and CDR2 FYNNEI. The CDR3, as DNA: TGTGCCAGCAGTGAGGATCGGGGGTTTGGAACGCAGTATTTT. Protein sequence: CASSEDRGFGTQYF.

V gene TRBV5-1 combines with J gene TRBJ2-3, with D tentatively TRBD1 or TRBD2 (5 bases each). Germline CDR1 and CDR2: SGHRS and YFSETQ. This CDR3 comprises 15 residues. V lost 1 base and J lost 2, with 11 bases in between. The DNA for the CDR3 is TGCGCCAGCAGCTTGTATCGGGGCATCACAGATACGCAGTATTTT. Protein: CASSLYRGITDTQYF.

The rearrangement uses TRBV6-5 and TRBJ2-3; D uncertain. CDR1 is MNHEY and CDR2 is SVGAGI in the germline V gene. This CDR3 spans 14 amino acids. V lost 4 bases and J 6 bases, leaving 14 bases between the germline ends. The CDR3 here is CASSWAAVPDTQYF. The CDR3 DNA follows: TGTGCCAGCAGTTGGGCGGCCGTCCCGGATACGCAGTATTTT.

CDR3 region: CASSQDPQGLHNSPLHF. DNA for the CDR3: TGCGCCAGCAGCCAAGATCCCCAGGGGCTGCATAATTCACCCCTCCACTTT. V usage is TRBV4-3 and J usage is TRBJ1-6; maybe TRBD1 (6 bases). The V gene's germline CDR1 is LGHNA and CDR2 YSLEER. V lost 0 bases to trimming and J lost 5 bases, with 14 bases between them. The CDR3 sequence is 17 residues long.

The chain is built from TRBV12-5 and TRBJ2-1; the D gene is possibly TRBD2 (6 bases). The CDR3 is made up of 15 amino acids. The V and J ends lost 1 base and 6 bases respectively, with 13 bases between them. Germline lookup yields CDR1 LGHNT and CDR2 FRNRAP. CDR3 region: CASGLGGELVNEQFF. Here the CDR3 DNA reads TGTGCTAGTGGTTTGGGGGGGGAGTTGGTCAATGAGCAGTTCTTC.

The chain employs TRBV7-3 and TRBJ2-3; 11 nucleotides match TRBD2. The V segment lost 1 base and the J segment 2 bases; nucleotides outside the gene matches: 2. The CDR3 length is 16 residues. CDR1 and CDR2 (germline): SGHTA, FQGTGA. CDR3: CASSLNSGGVTDTQYF. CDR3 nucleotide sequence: TGTGCCAGCAGCTTAAATAGCGGGGGGGTCACAGATACGCAGTATTTT.

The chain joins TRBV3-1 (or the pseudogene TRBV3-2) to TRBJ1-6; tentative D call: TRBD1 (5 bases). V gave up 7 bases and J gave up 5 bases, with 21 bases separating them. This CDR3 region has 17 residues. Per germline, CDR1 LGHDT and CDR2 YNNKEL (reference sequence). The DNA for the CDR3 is TGTGCCAGCAAACGCCGGGACTCGGGAGAGGATAATTCACCCCTCCACTTT. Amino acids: CASKRRDSGEDNSPLHF.